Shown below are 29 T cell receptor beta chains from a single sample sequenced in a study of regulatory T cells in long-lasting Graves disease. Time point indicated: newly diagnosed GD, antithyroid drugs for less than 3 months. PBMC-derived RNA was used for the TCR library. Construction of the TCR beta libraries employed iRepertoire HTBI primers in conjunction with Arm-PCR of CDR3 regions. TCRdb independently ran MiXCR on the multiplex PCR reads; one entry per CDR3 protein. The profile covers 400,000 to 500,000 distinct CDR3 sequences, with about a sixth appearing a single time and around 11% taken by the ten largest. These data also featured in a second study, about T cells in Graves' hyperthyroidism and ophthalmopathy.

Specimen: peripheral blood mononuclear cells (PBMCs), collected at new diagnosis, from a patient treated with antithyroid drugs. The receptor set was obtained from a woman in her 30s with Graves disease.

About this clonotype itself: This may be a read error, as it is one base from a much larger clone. CDR3 protein: CASSLAGQYEQHF. CDR3 bases: TGTGCCAGCAGCCTAGCGGGACAATACGAGCAGCACTTC. The V call is TRBV14, the J call TRBJ2-7; 8 bases align to TRBD2. CDR3 length: 13 residues. In germline, CDR1 is SGHDN, CDR2 FVKESK.

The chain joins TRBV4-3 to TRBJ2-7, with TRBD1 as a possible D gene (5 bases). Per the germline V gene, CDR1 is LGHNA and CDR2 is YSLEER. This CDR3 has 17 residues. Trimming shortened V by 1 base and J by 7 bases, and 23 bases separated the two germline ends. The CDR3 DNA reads TGCGCCAGCAGCCAAGGGGGCTATTTGAGCTCCTACAATGAGCAGTACTTC. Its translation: CASSQGGYLSSYNEQYF.

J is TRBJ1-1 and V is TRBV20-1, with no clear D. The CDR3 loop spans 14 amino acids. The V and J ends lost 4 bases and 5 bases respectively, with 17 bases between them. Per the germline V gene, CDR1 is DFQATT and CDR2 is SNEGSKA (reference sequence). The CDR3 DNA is TGCAGTGCTACCTTCGGGCGCCTGGGGACTGAAGCTTTCTTT. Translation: CSATFGRLGTEAFF.

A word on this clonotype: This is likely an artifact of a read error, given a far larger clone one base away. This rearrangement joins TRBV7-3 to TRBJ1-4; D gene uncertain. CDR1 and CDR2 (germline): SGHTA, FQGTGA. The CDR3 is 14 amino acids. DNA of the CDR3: TGTGCCAACAGCTTACTACGCCAGGCTGAAAAACTGTTTTTT. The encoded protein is CANSLLRQAEKLFF.

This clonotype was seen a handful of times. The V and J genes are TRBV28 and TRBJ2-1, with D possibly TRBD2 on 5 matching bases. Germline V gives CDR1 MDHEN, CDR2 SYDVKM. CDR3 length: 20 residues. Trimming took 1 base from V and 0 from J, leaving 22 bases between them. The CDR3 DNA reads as TGTGCCAGCAGTTTATACCCCCCCCCCCCCGGGGTCTACTCCTACAATGAGCAGTTCTTC. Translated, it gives CASSLYPPPPGVYSYNEQFF. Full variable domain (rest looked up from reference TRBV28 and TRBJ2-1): DVKVTQSSRYLVKRTGEKVFLECVQDMDHENMFWYRQDPGLGLRLIYFSYDVKMKEKGDIPEGYSVSREKKERFSLILESASTNQTSMYLCASSLYPPPPGVYSYNEQFFGPGTRLTVL.

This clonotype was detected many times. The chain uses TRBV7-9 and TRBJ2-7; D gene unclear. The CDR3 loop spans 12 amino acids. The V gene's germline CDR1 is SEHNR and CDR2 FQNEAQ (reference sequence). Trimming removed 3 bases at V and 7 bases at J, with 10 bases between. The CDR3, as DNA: TGTGCCAGCAGCTTGGACGGATTGGAGCAGTACTTC. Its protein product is CASSLDGLEQYF.

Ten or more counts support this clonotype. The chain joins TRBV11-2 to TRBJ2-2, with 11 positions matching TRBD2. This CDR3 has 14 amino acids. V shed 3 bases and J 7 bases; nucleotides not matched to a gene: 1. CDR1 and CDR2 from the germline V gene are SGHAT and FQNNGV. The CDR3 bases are TGTGCCAGCAGCTTGGGACTAGCGGACGGGGAGCTGTTTTTT. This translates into CASSLGLADGELFF.

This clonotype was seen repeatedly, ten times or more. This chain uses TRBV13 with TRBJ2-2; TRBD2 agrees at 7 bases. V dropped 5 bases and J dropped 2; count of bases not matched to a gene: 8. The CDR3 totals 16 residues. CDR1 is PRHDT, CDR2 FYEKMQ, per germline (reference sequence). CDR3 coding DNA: TGTGCCAGCAGCCCCCGTGAGCGGGGCAACACCGGGGAGCTGTTTTTT. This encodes CASSPRERGNTGELFF.

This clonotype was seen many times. The CDR3 loop reads CASSFGLQGTNFYSNQPQHF. The DNA for the CDR3 is TGTGCCAGCAGTTTTGGGTTACAGGGGACGAATTTTTATAGCAATCAGCCCCAGCATTTT. J is TRBJ1-5 and V is TRBV28, with 7 bases lining up with TRBD1. This CDR3 spans 20 amino acids. The germline V gene encodes CDR1 MDHEN and CDR2 SYDVKM. The trim removed 3 bases at V and 0 bases at J, leaving 17 bases unmatched. The full variable domain, rest sourced from reference TRBV28 and TRBJ1-5, is DVKVTQSSRYLVKRTGEKVFLECVQDMDHENMFWYRQDPGLGLRLIYFSYDVKMKEKGDIPEGYSVSREKKERFSLILESASTNQTSMYLCASSFGLQGTNFYSNQPQHFGDGTRLSIL.

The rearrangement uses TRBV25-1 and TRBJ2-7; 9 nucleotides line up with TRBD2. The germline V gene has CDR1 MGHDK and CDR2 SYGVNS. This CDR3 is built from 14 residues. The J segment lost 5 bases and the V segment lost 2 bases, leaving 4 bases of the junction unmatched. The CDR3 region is CASSETSGSHEQYF. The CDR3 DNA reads TGTGCCAGCAGTGAAACTAGCGGGTCCCACGAGCAGTACTTC.

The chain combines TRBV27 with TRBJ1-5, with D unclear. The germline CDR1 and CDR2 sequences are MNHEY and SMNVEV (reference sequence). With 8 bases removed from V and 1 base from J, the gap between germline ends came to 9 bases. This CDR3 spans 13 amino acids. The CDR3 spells CASRASSNQPQHF. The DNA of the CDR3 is TGTGCCAGCCGGGCCAGCAGCAATCAGCCCCAGCATTTT.

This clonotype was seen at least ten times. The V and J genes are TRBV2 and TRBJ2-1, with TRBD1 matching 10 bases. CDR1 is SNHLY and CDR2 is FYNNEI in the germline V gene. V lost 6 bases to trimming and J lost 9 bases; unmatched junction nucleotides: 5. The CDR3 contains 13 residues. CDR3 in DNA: TGTGCCAGCAGGGGGACAGGGGTCGGTGAGCAGTTCTTC. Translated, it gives CASRGTGVGEQFF.

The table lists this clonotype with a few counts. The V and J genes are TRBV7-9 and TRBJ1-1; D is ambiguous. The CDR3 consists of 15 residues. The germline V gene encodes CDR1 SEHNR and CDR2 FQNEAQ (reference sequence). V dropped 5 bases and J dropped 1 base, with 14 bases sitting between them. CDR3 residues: CASSRSDQRNTEAFF. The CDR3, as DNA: TGTGCCAGCAGCCGTTCGGACCAGCGGAACACTGAAGCTTTCTTT.

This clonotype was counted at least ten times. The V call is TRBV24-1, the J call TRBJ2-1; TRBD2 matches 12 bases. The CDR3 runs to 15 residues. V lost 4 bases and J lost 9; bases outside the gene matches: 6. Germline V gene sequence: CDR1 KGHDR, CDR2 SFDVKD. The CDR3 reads CATSEGGLAGFEQFF. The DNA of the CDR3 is TGTGCCACCAGTGAAGGAGGACTAGCGGGATTTGAGCAGTTCTTC.

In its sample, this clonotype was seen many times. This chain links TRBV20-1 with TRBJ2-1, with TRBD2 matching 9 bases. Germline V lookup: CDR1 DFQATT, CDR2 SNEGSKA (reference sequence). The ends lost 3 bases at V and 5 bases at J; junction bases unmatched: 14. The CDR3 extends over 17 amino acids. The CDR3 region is CSASFSIPGLANNEQFF. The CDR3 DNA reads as TGCAGTGCTAGCTTTAGCATCCCGGGACTAGCAAACAATGAGCAGTTCTTC.

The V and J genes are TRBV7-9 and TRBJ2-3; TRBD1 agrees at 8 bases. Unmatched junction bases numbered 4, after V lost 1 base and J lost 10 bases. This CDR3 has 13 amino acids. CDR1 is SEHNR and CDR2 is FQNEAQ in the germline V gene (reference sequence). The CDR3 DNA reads TGTGCCAGCAGCTTAGTCGGACAGGGCGCGCAGTATTTT. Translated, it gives CASSLVGQGAQYF.

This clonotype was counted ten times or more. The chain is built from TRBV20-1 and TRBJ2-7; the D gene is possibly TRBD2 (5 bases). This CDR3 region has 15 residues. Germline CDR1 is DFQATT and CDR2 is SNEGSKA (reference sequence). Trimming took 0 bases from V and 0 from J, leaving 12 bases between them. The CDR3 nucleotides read TGCAGTGCTAGAGATGTGGGAGTGAACTCCTACGAGCAGTACTTC. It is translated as CSARDVGVNSYEQYF.

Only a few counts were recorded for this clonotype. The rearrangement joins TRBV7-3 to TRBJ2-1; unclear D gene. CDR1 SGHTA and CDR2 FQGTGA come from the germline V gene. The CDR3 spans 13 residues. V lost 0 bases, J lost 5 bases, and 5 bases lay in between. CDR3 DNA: TGTGCCAGCAGCTTAACGCAGAACAATGAGCAGTTCTTC. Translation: CASSLTQNNEQFF.

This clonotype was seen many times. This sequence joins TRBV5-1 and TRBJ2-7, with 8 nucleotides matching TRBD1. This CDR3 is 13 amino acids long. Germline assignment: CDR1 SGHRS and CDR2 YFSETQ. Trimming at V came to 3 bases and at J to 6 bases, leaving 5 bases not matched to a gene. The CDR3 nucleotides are TGCGCCAGCAGCTGGGGACAGGCCTCCGAGCAGTACTTC. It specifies CASSWGQASEQYF. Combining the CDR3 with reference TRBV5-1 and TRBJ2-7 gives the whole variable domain KAGVTQTPRYLIKTRGQQVTLSCSPISGHRSVSWYQQTPGQGLQFLFEYFSETQRNKGNFPGRFSGRQFSNSRSEMNVSTLELGDSALYLCASSWGQASEQYFGPGTRLTVT.

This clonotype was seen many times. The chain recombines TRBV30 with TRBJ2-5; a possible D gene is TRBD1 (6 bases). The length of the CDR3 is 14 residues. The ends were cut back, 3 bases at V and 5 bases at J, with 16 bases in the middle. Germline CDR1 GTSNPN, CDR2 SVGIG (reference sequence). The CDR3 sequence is CAWSDMRGLETQYF. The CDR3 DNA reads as TGTGCCTGGAGCGACATGAGGGGGTTGGAGACCCAGTACTTC.

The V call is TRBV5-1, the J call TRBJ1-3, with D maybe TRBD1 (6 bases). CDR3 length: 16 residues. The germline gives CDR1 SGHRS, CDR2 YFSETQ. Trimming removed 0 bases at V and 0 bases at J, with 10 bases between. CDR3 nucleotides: TGCGCCAGCAGCTTGGGGTGGACAGCCTCTGGAAACACCATATATTTT. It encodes CASSLGWTASGNTIYF.

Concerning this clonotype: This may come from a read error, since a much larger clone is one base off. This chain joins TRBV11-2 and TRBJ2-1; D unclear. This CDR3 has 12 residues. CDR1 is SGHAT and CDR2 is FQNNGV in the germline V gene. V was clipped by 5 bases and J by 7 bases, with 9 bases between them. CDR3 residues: CASSRLLNEQFF. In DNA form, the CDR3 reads TGTGCCAGCAGCAGACTCTTGAATGAGCAGTTCTTC.

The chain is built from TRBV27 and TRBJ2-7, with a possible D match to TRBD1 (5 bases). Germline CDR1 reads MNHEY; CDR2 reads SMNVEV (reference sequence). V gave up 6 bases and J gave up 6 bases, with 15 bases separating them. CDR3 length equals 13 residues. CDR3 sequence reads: CASSPTVWGEQYF. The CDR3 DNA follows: TGTGCCAGCAGCCCGACAGTTTGGGGCGAGCAGTACTTC.

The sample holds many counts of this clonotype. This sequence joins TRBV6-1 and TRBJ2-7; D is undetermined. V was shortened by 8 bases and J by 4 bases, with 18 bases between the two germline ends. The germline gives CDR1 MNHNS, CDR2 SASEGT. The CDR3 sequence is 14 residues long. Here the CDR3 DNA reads TGTGCCAGCTCTTCGTTTCGCGACAAGTACGAGCAGTACTTC. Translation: CASSSFRDKYEQYF.

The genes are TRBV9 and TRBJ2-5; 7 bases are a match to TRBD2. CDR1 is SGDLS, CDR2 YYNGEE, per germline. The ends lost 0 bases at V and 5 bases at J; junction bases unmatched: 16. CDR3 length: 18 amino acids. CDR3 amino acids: CASSVAAGAPPPQETQYF. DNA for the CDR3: TGTGCCAGCAGCGTAGCTGCGGGAGCTCCCCCCCCCCAGGAGACCCAGTACTTC. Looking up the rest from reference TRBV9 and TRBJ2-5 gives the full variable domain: DSGVTQTPKHLITATGQRVTLRCSPRSGDLSVYWYQQSLDQGLQFLIQYYNGEERAKGNILERFSAQQFPDLHSELNLSSLELGDSALYFCASSVAAGAPPPQETQYFGPGTRLLVL.

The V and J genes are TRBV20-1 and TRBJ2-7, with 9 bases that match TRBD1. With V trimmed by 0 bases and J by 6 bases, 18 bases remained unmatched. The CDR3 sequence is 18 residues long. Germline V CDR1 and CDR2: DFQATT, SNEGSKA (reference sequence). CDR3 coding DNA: TGCAGTGCTAGAGATATACAGGGGGCGAGGAAAAGGGGGGGCGAGCAGTACTTC. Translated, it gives CSARDIQGARKRGGEQYF.

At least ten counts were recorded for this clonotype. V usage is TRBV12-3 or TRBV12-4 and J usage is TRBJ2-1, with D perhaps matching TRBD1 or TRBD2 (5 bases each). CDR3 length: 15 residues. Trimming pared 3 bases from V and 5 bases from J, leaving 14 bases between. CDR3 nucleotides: TGTGCCAGCAGTTTCCGGGGCCCCATTAACAATGAGCAGTTCTTC. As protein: CASSFRGPINNEQFF.

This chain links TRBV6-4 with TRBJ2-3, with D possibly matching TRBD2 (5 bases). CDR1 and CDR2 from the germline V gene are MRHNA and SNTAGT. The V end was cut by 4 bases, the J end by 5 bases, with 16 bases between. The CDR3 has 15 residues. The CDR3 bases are TGTGCCAGCAGTGTTGGGTCAAACCGGGGAGATACGCAGTATTTT. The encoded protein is CASSVGSNRGDTQYF.

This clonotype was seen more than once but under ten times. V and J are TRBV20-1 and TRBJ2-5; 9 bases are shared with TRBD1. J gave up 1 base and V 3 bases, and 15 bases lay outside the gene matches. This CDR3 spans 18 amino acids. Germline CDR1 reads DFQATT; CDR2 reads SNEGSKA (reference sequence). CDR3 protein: CSARSRRHRGLIQETQYF. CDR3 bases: TGCAGTGCTAGGAGTCGTCGGCACAGGGGGCTTATCCAAGAGACCCAGTACTTC.